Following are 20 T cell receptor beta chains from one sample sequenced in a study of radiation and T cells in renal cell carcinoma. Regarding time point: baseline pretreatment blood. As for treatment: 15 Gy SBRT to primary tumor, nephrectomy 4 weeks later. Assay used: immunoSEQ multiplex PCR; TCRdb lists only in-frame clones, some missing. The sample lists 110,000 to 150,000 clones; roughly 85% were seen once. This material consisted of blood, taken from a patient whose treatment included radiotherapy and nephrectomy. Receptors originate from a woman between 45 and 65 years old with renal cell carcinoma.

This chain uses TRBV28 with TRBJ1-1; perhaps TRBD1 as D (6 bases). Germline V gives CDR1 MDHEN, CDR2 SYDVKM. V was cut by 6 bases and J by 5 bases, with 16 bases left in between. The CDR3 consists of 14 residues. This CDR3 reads CASRLQGIGTEAFF. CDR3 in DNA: TGTGCCAGCAGGTTACAGGGTATAGGGACTGAAGCTTTCTTT.

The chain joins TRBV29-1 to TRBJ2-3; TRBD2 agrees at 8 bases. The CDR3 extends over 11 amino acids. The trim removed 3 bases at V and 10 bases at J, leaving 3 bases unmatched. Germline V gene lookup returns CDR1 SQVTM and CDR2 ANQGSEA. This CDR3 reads CSVEALAAQYF. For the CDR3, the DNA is TGCAGCGTTGAGGCACTAGCGGCGCAGTATTTT.

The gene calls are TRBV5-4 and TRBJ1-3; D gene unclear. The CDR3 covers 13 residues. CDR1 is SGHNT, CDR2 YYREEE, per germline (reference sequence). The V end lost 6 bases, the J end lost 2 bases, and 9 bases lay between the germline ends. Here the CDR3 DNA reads TGTGCCAGCACACTGGGCCCTGGAAACACCATATATTTT. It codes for CASTLGPGNTIYF.

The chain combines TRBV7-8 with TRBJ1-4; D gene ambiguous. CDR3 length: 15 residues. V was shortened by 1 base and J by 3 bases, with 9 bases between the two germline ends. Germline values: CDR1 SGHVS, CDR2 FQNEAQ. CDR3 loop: CASSLGAEPNEKLFF. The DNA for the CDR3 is TGTGCCAGCAGCTTAGGAGCCGAACCTAATGAAAAACTGTTTTTT.

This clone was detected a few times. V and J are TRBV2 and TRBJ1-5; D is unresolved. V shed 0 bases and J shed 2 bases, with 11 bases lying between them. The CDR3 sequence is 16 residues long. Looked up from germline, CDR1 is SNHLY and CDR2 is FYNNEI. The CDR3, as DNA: TGTGCCAGCAGTGAAGCTTCCCGGGGTGGCAATCAGCCCCAGCATTTT. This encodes CASSEASRGGNQPQHF. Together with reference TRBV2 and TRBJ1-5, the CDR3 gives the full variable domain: EPEVTQTPSHQVTQMGQEVILRCVPISNHLYFYWYRQILGQKVEFLVSFYNNEISEKSEIFDDQFSVERPDGSNFTLKIRSTKLEDSAMYFCASSEASRGGNQPQHFGDGTRLSIL.

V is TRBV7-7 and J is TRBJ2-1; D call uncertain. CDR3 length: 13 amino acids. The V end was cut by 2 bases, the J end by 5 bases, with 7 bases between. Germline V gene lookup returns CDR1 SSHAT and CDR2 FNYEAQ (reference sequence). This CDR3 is CASSLSRNNEQFF. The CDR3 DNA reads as TGTGCCAGCAGCTTAAGCAGAAACAATGAGCAGTTCTTC.

The CDR3 coding sequence is TGTGCCAGCAGCTTGGGAGGGGGCTTGGGGACTGAAGCTTTCTTT. It codes for CASSLGGGLGTEAFF. The chain couples TRBV5-4 to TRBJ1-1; 7 bases align to TRBD1. Germline V gene lookup returns CDR1 SGHNT and CDR2 YYREEE (reference sequence). CDR3 length: 15 residues. V gave up 0 bases and J gave up 5 bases; unmatched junction bases: 7.

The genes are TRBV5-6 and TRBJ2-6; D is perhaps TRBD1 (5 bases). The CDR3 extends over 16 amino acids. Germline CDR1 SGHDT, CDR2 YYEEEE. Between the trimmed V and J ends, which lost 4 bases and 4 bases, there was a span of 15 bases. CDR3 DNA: TGTGCCAGCAGCGGACCCGGACAATCCGGGGCCAACGTCCTGACTTTC. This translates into CASSGPGQSGANVLTF.

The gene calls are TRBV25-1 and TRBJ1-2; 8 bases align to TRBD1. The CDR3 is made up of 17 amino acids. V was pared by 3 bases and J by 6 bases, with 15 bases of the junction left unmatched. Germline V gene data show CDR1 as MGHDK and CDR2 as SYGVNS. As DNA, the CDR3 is TGTGCCAGCAGTGATCCCCGGACAGGGCGTCCTGGGGATGGCTACACCTTC. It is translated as CASSDPRTGRPGDGYTF.

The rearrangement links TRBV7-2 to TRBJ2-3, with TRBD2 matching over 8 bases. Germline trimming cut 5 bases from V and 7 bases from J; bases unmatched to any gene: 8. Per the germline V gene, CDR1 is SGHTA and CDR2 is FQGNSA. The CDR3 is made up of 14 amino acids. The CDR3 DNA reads TGTGCCAGCAGCCCGGGACTAGAGCTTAATACGCAGTATTTT. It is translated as CASSPGLELNTQYF.

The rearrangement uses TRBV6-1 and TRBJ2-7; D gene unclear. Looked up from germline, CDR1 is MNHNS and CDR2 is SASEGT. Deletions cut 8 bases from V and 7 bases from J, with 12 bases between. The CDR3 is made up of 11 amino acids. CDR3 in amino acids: CASGRMREQYF. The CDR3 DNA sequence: TGTGCCAGCGGCCGGATGAGGGAGCAGTACTTC.

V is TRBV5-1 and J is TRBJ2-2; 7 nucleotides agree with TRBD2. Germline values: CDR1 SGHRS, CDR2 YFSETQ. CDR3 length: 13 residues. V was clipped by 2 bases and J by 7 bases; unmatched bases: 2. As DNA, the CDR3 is TGCGCCAGCAGCTTCGAGCGGGACGGGGAGCTGTTTTTT. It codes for CASSFERDGELFF.

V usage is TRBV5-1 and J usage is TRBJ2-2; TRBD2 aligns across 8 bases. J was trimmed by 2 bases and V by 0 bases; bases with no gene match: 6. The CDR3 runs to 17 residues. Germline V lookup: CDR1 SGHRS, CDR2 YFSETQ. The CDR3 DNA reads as TGCGCCAGCAGCTTGGACGGACTAGCCGTAAACACCGGGGAGCTGTTTTTT. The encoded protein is CASSLDGLAVNTGELFF.

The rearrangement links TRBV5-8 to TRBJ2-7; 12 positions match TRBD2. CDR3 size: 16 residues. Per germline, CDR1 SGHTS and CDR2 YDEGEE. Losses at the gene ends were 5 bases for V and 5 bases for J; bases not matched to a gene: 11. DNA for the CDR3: TGTGCCAGCAGACCCAGACGACTAGCGGGAGTCCACGAGCAGTACTTC. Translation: CASRPRRLAGVHEQYF.

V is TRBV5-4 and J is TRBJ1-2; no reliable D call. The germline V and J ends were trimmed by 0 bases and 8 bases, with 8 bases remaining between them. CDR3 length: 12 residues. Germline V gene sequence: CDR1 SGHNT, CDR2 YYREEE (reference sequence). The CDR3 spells CASSLVEEGYTF. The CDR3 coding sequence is TGTGCCAGCAGCTTGGTGGAGGAAGGCTACACCTTC.

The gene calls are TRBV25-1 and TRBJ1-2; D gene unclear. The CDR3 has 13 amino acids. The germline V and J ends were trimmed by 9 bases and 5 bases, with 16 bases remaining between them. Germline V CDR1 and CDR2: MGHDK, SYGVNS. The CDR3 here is CASSEQQLYGYTF. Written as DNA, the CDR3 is TGTGCCAGTTCTGAGCAGCAGCTTTATGGCTACACCTTC.

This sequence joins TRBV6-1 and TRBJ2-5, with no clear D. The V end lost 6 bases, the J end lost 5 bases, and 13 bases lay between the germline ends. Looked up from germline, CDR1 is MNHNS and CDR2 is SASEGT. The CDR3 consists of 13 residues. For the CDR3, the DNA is TGTGCCAGCAGCCTCGACCCGCGGGAGACCCAGTACTTC. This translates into CASSLDPRETQYF.

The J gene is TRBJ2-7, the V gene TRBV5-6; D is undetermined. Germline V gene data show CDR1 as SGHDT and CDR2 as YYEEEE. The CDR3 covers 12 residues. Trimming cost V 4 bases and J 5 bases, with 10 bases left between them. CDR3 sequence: CASSTAGHEQYF. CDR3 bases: TGTGCCAGCAGCACGGCCGGCCACGAGCAGTACTTC.

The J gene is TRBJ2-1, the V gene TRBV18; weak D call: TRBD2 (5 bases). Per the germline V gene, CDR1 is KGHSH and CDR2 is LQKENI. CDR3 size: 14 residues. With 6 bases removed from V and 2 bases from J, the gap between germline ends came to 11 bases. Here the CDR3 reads CASSTRVAYNEQFF. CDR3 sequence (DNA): TGTGCCAGCTCTACGAGGGTGGCCTACAATGAGCAGTTCTTC.

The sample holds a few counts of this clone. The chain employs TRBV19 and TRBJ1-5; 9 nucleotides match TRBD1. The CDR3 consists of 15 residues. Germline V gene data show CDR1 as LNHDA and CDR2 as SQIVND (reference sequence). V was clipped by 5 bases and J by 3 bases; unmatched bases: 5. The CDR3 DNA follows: TGTGCCAGTAGTCGACAGGGGGAGAACAATCAGCCCCAGCATTTT. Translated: CASSRQGENNQPQHF.